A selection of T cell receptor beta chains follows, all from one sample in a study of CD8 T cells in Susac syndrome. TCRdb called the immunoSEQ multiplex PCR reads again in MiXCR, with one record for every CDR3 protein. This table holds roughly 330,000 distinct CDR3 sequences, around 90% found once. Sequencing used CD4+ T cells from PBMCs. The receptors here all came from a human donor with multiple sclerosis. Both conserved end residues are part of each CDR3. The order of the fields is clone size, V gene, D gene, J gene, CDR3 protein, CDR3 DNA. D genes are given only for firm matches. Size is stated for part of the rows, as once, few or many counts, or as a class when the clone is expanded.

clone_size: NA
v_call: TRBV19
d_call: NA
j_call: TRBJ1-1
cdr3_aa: CASGKRTRNTEAFF
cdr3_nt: TGTGCCAGTGGGAAGCGGACAAGGAACACTGAAGCTTTCTTT

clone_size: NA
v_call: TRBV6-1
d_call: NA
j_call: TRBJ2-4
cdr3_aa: CATHGGLAKNIQYF
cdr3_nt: TGTGCCACCCATGGGGGACTAGCCAAAAACATTCAGTACTTC

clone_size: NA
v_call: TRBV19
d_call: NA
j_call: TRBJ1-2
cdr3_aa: CASSIRGPTRTPNYGYTF
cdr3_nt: TGTGCCAGTAGTATCCGCGGACCGACGCGGACCCCTAACTATGGCTACACCTTC

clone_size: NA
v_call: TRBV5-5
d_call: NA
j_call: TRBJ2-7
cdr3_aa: CASSMDFYSYEQYF
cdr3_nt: TGTGCCAGCAGCATGGACTTCTACTCCTACGAGCAGTACTTC

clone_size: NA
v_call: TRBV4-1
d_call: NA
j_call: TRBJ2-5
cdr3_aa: CASSQERTQRETQYF
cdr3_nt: TGCGCCAGCAGCCAAGAGAGGACTCAGCGAGAGACCCAGTACTTC

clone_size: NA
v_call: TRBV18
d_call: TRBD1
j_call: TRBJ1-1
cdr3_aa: CASSSIMTGSTEAFF
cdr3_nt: TGTGCCAGCTCATCCATTATGACAGGGTCCACTGAAGCTTTCTTT

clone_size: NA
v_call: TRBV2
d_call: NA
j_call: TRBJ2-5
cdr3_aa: CASGQVETQYF
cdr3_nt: TGTGCATCCGGCCAAGTAGAGACCCAGTACTTC

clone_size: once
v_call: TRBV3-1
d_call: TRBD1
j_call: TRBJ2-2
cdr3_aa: CASSPQDRVNTGELFF
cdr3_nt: TGTGCCAGCAGCCCACAAGACAGGGTCAACACCGGGGAGCTGTTTTTT

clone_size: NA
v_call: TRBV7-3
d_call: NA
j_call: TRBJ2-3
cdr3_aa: CASSPRGTITDTQYF
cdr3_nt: TGTGCCAGCAGCCCGAGAGGGACAATCACAGATACGCAGTATTTT

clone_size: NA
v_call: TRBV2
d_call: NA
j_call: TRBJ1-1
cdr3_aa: CASRLDRSRNTEAFF
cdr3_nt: TGTGCCAGCAGGTTAGACAGGTCTCGAAACACTGAAGCTTTCTTT

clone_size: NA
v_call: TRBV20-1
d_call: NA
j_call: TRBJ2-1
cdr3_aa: CSARDVGLTGKLFF
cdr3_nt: TGCAGTGCTAGAGATGTCGGACTTACGGGAAAGCTGTTCTTC

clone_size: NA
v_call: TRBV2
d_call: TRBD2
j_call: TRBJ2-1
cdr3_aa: CASSRTSSYNEQFF
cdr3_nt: TGTGCCAGCAGTCGGACTAGCTCCTACAATGAGCAGTTCTTC

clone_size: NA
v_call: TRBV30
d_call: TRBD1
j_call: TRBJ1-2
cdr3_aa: CAWTGGNYGYTF
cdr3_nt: TGTGCCTGGACAGGGGGCAACTATGGCTACACCTTC

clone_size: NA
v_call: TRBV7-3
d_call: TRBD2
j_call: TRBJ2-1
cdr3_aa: CASSSGLAGMGEQFF
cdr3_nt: TGTGCCAGCAGCTCCGGACTAGCGGGGATGGGCGAGCAGTTCTTC

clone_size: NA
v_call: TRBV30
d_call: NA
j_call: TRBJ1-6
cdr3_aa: CAWSVGGTYNSPLHF
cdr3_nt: TGTGCCTGGAGTGTGGGGGGCACCTATAATTCACCCCTCCACTTT

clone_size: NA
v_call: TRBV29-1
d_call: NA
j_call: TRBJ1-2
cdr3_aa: CSVGIGTGNYGYTF
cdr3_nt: TGCAGCGTTGGCATAGGCACAGGCAACTATGGCTACACCTTC

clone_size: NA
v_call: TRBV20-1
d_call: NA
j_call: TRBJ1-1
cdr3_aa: CSARDDPNTEAFF
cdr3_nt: TGCAGTGCTAGAGATGACCCGAACACTGAAGCTTTCTTT

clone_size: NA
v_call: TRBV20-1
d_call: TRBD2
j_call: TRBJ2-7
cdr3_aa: CSARDLRSGTYEQYF
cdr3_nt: TGCAGTGCTAGAGATTTGCGGAGCGGGACCTACGAGCAGTACTTC

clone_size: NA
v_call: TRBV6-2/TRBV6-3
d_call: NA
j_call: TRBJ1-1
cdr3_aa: CASSYAPSMNTEAFF
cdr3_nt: TGTGCCAGCAGTTACGCTCCAAGTATGAACACTGAAGCTTTCTTT

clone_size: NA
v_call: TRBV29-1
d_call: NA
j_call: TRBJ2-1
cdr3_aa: CSGGVVLANEQFF
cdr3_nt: TGCAGCGGAGGAGTAGTTCTGGCGAATGAGCAGTTCTTC

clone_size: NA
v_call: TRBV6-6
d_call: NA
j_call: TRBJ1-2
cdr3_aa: CASSPHGTNYGYTF
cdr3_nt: TGTGCCAGCAGCCCCCACGGAACAAACTATGGCTACACCTTC

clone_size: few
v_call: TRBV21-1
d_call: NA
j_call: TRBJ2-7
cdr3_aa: CASIDKGDRSREQYF
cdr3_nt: TGTGCCAGCATCGATAAAGGGGACAGATCGCGCGAGCAGTACTTC

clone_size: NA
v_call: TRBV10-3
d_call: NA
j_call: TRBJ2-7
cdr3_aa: CASKGTYEQYF
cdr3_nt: TGTGCCTCCAAGGGGACCTACGAGCAGTACTTC

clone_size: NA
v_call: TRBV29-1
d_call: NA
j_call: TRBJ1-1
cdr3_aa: CSVDSREPTNTEAFF
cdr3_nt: TGCAGCGTTGATTCCAGGGAACCTACGAACACTGAAGCTTTCTTT

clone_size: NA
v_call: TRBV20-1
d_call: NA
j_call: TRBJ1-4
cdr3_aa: CSARGDYEKLFF
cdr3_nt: TGCAGTGCTAGAGGAGACTATGAAAAACTGTTTTTT

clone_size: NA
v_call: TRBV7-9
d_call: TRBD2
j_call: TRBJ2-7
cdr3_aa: CASSRPAGGYVGGYEQYF
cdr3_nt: TGTGCCAGCAGTCGCCCCGCGGGGGGCTATGTAGGTGGGTACGAGCAGTACTTC

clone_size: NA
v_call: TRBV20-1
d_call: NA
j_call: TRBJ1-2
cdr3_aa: CSAPRLDGYTF
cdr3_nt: TGCAGTGCGCCGAGGTTGGATGGCTACACCTTC

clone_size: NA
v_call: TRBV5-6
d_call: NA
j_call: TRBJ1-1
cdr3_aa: CASSPVSMDTEAFF
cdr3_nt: TGTGCCAGCAGCCCGGTATCGATGGACACTGAAGCTTTCTTT

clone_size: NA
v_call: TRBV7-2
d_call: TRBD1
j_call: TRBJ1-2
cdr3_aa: CASSFTGGSYGYTF
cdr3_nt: TGTGCCAGCAGCTTCACAGGGGGCTCCTATGGCTACACCTTC

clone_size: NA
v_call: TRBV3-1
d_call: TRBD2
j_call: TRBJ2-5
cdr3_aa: CASSPARGTQETQYF
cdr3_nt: TGTGCCAGCAGCCCGGCGCGGGGGACCCAAGAGACCCAGTACTTC

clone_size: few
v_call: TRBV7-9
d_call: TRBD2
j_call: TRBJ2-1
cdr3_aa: CASSLELAAYNEQFF
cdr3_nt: TGTGCCAGCAGCTTAGAGCTAGCGGCCTACAATGAGCAGTTCTTC

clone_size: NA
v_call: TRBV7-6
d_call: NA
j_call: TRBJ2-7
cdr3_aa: CASSLDLGVYEQYF
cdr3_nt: TGTGCCAGCAGCTTAGATCTTGGGGTCTACGAGCAGTACTTC

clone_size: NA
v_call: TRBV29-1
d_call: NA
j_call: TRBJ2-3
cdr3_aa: CSVDFTDTQYF
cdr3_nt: TGCAGCGTTGATTTTACAGATACGCAGTATTTT

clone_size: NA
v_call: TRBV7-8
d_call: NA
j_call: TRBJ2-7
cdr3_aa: CASSLAHGGSYEQYF
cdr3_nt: TGTGCCAGCAGCTTAGCGCATGGGGGCTCCTACGAGCAGTACTTC

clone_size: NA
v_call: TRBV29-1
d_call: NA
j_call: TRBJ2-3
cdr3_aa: CSVVGGDTQYF
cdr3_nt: TGCAGCGTTGTCGGTGGAGATACGCAGTATTTT

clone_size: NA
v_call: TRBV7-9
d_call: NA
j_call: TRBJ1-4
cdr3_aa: CASSPGRSNEKLFF
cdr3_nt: TGTGCCAGCAGCCCAGGTCGCTCTAATGAAAAACTGTTTTTT

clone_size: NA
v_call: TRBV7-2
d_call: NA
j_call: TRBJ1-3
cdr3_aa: CASSLGFPGSGNTIYF
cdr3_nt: TGTGCCAGCAGCTTAGGGTTCCCAGGGTCTGGAAACACCATATATTTT

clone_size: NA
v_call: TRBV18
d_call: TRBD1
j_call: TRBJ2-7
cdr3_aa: CASSPRTGGADEQYF
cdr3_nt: TGTGCCAGCTCACCTCGAACAGGGGGCGCGGACGAGCAGTACTTC

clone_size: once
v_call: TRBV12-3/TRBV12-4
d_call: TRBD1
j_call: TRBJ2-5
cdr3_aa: CASSSGTGDLETQYF
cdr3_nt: TGTGCCAGCAGTTCCGGGACAGGGGACTTGGAGACCCAGTACTTC

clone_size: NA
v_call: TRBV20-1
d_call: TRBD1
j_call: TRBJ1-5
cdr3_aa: CSASWPGQGARNQPQHF
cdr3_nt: TGCAGTGCTAGTTGGCCGGGACAGGGGGCCCGCAATCAGCCCCAGCATTTT

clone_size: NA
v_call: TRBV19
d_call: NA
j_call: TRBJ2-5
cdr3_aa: CASRIPGGETQYF
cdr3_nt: TGTGCCAGCCGGATCCCCGGAGGAGAGACCCAGTACTTC

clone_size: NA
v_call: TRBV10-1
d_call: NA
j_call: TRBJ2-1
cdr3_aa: CASSESGPGGDEQFF
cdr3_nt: TGCGCCAGCAGTGAGTCCGGGCCCGGGGGAGATGAGCAGTTCTTC

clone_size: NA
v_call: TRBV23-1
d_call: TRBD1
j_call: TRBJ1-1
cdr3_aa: CASSPGTEYGANTEAFF
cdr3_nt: TGCGCCAGCAGTCCGGGGACAGAATACGGGGCTAACACTGAAGCTTTCTTT

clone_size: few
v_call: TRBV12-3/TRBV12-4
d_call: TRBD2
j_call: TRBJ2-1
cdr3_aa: CASRLAGGGEQFF
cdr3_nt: TGTGCCAGCAGATTAGCGGGAGGCGGTGAGCAGTTCTTC

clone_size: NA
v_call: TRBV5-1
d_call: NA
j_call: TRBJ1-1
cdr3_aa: CASSLVGAENTEAFF
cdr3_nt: TGCGCCAGCAGCTTGGTCGGGGCGGAGAACACTGAAGCTTTCTTT